This entry lists 16 T cell receptor beta chains sequenced from one sample in a study of CD8 T cells in ankylosing spondylitis. What these receptors recognize is not known. Study outcomes and limitations: Ankylosing spondylitis blood seemed to carry a telltale TCR beta motif made of fewer than ten highly homologous variants.

TCRdb re-called the 5' RACE reads through MiXCR, storing one row per CDR3 protein. The sample holds 500,000 to 650,000 distinct CDR3 sequences, roughly 5.2% seen once. The sequencing sample was made of blood, either unsorted or a sorted T cell fraction (not recorded which). Receptors were obtained from a male donor with ankylosing spondylitis.

This clonotype was detected many times. The chain has TRBV12-3 or TRBV12-4 and TRBJ2-5; D gene uncertain. V lost 5 bases, J lost 1 base, and 14 bases lay in between. This CDR3 contains 15 residues. CDR3 bases: TGTGCCAGCAGTCCCGACTCGGGTACCCAAGAGACCCAGTACTTC. Its translation is CASSPDSGTQETQYF.

This clonotype was detected ten times or more. The rearrangement joins TRBV7-2 to TRBJ2-2; D not certain. The germline CDR1 and CDR2 sequences are SGHTA and FQGNSA. The CDR3 contains 13 residues. V was clipped by 2 bases and J by 9 bases, with 10 bases between them. CDR3 sequence: CASSLFGKRELFF. The CDR3 region has the DNA TGTGCCAGCAGCTTATTTGGGAAACGGGAGCTGTTTTTT.

This clonotype was seen repeatedly, ten times or more. The chain joins TRBV10-3 to TRBJ1-2; D gene ambiguous. Trimming cost V 9 bases and J 4 bases, with 15 bases left between them. There are 13 residues in the CDR3. Germline V gene lookup returns CDR1 ENHRY and CDR2 SYGVKD. The CDR3 protein is CAIGRAGGYGYTF. The CDR3 DNA reads as TGTGCCATTGGGCGGGCAGGAGGCTATGGCTACACCTTC.

The rearrangement uses TRBV10-3 and TRBJ2-7; tentative D call: TRBD2 (5 bases). Germline V gene lookup returns CDR1 ENHRY and CDR2 SYGVKD. The CDR3 is made up of 16 amino acids. Trimming took 4 bases from V and 0 from J, leaving 16 bases between them. The CDR3 DNA follows: TGTGCCATCAGTGTATACAGTGGGAGTTCCTCCTACGAGCAGTACTTC. Its translation is CAISVYSGSSSYEQYF.

The CDR3 coding sequence is TGTGCCAGCAGCTCTATTGGGGGGGCCAACGTCCTGACTTTC. Amino acid sequence: CASSSIGGANVLTF. V gene TRBV5-5 combines with J gene TRBJ2-6; D gene uncertain. V lost 3 bases and J 4 bases, leaving 8 bases between the germline ends. The CDR3 extends over 14 amino acids. Germline CDR1 is SGHKS and CDR2 is YYEKEE (reference sequence).

There are a few counts of this clonotype. V usage is TRBV7-2 and J usage is TRBJ1-1, with D tentatively TRBD1 (5 bases). The CDR3 is made up of 16 amino acids. Germline CDR1 SGHTA, CDR2 FQGNSA. The V end was cut by 5 bases, the J end by 1 base, with 17 bases between. CDR3 sequence reads: CASSPPSGQENTEAFF. For the CDR3, the DNA is TGTGCCAGCAGCCCCCCGTCAGGGCAGGAGAACACTGAAGCTTTCTTT.

The chain carries TRBV29-1 and TRBJ2-1; tentative D call: TRBD2 (7 bases). CDR1 is SQVTM, CDR2 ANQGSEA, per germline. The germline V and J ends were trimmed by 4 bases and 1 base, with 17 bases remaining between them. The CDR3 has 16 amino acids. CDR3 loop: CSVVGGRAGSYNEQFF. The CDR3, as DNA: TGCAGCGTTGTAGGGGGGAGGGCGGGGTCCTACAATGAGCAGTTCTTC.

The sample holds many counts of this clonotype. V gene TRBV4-2 combines with J gene TRBJ2-4; no reliable D call. This CDR3 region has 15 residues. Looked up from germline, CDR1 is LGHNA and CDR2 is YNFKEQ. V gave up 1 base and J gave up 8 bases, with 15 bases separating them. The CDR3 DNA is TGTGCCAGCAGCCAAGGGCCGGTTTCCGGTCACATTCAGTACTTC. Protein: CASSQGPVSGHIQYF.

This clonotype was found many times. The rearrangement joins TRBV27 to TRBJ2-7, with 12 bases fitting TRBD2. J was trimmed by 6 bases and V by 5 bases; bases with no gene match: 14. CDR1 and CDR2 from the germline V gene are MNHEY and SMNVEV (reference sequence). The CDR3 loop spans 17 amino acids. The CDR3, as DNA: TGTGCCAGCAGTCTACGAACCTCCACTAGCGGGAGGACCGAGCAGTACTTC. Protein: CASSLRTSTSGRTEQYF.

This clonotype came up many times. The chain employs TRBV7-2 and TRBJ2-3; D remains unclear. V lost 2 bases and J lost 0, with 9 bases in between. CDR1 and CDR2 from the germline V gene are SGHTA and FQGNSA. This CDR3 has 15 residues. CDR3 sequence (DNA): TGTGCCAGCAGCTTAAATAGCCTTAGCACAGATACGCAGTATTTT. Translated, it gives CASSLNSLSTDTQYF.

There are a few counts of this clonotype. This rearrangement joins TRBV7-9 to TRBJ2-5; 12 bases agree with TRBD2. In germline, CDR1 is SEHNR, CDR2 FQNEAQ (reference sequence). CDR3 length: 16 residues. Unmatched junction bases numbered 4, after V lost 5 bases and J lost 0 bases. The CDR3 reads CASSLTSGSDQETQYF. CDR3 DNA: TGTGCCAGCAGCCTGACTAGCGGGAGTGACCAAGAGACCCAGTACTTC. The variable domain in full, completed from reference TRBV7-9 and TRBJ2-5, reads DTGVSQNPRHKITKRGQNVTFRCDPISEHNRLYWYRQTLGQGPEFLTYFQNEAQLEKSRLLSDRFSAERPKGSFSTLEIQRTEQGDSAMYLCASSLTSGSDQETQYFGPGTRLLVL.

With respect to this clonotype: This may be a read error, as it is one base from a much larger clone. This chain uses TRBV7-6 with TRBJ1-1, with 9 positions matching TRBD1. In germline, CDR1 is SGHVS, CDR2 FNYEAQ. This CDR3 has 15 amino acids. CDR3: CASSSQGAADTDAFF. Here the CDR3 DNA reads TGTGCCAGCAGCTCACAGGGGGCGGCAGACACTGACGCTTTCTTT.

The rearrangement uses TRBV27 and TRBJ2-6; 9 bases are a match to TRBD1. CDR3 length equals 20 residues. V gave up 7 bases and J gave up 4 bases; unmatched junction bases: 20. The germline V gene has CDR1 MNHEY and CDR2 SMNVEV (reference sequence). CDR3 in amino acids: CASKPWDREVITGGANVLTF. CDR3 bases: TGTGCCAGCAAACCTTGGGACAGGGAAGTTATTACGGGCGGGGCCAACGTCCTGACTTTC. The entire variable domain, with the rest obtained from reference TRBV27 and TRBJ2-6, is as follows: EAQVTQNPRYLITVTGKKLTVTCSQNMNHEYMSWYRQDPGLGLRQIYYSMNVEVTDKGDVPEGYKVSRKEKRNFPLILESPSPNQTSLYFCASKPWDREVITGGANVLTFGAGSRLTVL.

This clonotype appeared many times. The chain links TRBV5-5 to TRBJ2-3; D not certain. The CDR3 totals 13 residues. CDR1 SGHKS and CDR2 YYEKEE come from the germline V gene (reference sequence). V gave up 2 bases and J gave up 1 base, with 5 bases separating them. The CDR3 here is CASSLPGTDTQYF. CDR3 sequence (DNA): TGTGCCAGCAGCTTACCGGGCACAGATACGCAGTATTTT.

This clonotype came up many times. The V gene is TRBV29-1, the J gene TRBJ2-5; a weak D match, TRBD2 (7 bases). Trimming removed 5 bases from V and 7 bases from J, with 14 bases in between. Germline V gene sequence: CDR1 SQVTM, CDR2 ANQGSEA. The CDR3 extends over 12 amino acids. For the CDR3, the DNA is TGCAGCGTTCTTAGGGGAGGGGGGACCCAGTACTTC. Amino acids: CSVLRGGGTQYF.

This clonotype was counted ten times or more. J is TRBJ1-4 and V is TRBV20-1; 12 nucleotides align to TRBD1. From germline, CDR1 is DFQATT and CDR2 SNEGSKA (reference sequence). V was clipped by 0 bases and J by 8 bases; unmatched bases: 7. CDR3 length equals 16 residues. The CDR3 sequence: CSARDRRDRGREKLFF. DNA of the CDR3: TGCAGTGCTAGAGACAGACGGGACAGGGGGCGAGAAAAACTGTTTTTT.